These 32 T cell receptor beta chains were sequenced from one sample in a study of beta chain features in type 1 diabetes (dated by TCRdb to 2016 to 2019). The library was generated by the immunoSEQ multiplex PCR assay. The entire amount of isolated RNA was reverse transcribed using the High Capacity cDNA Reverse Transcription Kit, so the sequenced TCRB transcripts were expressed ones. The immuneACCESS repertoire file appears here via TCRdb, limited to in-frame rearrangements. These files lack a portion of the clones; in checked studies, under half of the deficit traces to unresolved V genes, and the cause of the others is not known. This sample comprises 900,000 or so clones, roughly a sixth of them detected only once. The top ten hold 0.02% to 0.03% of the sample. Sequencing was performed on naive CD4+ T cells from blood. This specimen's cell subset or site label, interpreted: true naive CD4+ T cells. Receptors were obtained from a young woman in good health.

The V call is TRBV6-5, the J call TRBJ1-1; D possibly corresponds to TRBD1 (6 bases). V lost 4 bases to trimming and J lost 9 bases, with 12 bases between them. Germline V gene data show CDR1 as MNHEY and CDR2 as SVGAGI. This CDR3 has 12 amino acids. As DNA, the CDR3 is TGTGCCAGCAGTTCGGGGGGCTCAAAAGCTTTCTTT. Translating gives CASSSGGSKAFF.

This clone was seen only a few times. The identical CDR3 is also encoded by other nucleotide sequences in the sample. The chain uses TRBV29-1 and TRBJ1-1; D not certain. V lost 4 bases, J lost 1 base, and 4 bases lay in between. Germline V gives CDR1 SQVTM, CDR2 ANQGSEA. This CDR3 comprises 11 residues. DNA for the CDR3: TGCAGCGTTGTAAGGAACACTGAAGCTTTCTTT. As protein: CSVVRNTEAFF.

The rearrangement joins TRBV7-8 to TRBJ2-2; D unclear. The CDR3 consists of 11 residues. V lost 5 bases to trimming and J lost 4 bases, with 2 bases between them. Per the germline V gene, CDR1 is SGHVS and CDR2 is FQNEAQ. The CDR3 is CASSVTGELFF. CDR3 in DNA: TGTGCCAGCAGCGTCACCGGGGAGCTGTTTTTT.

This clone was seen more than once but under ten times. This sequence joins TRBV18 and TRBJ2-7; 9 bases fit TRBD1. The V gene's germline CDR1 is KGHSH and CDR2 LQKENI. V lost 2 bases, J lost 7 bases, and 9 bases stayed unmatched. CDR3 length: 15 amino acids. CDR3 amino acids: CASSPVTGGLGEQYF. CDR3 coding DNA: TGTGCCAGCTCACCAGTGACAGGGGGATTAGGAGAGCAGTACTTC.

The genes are TRBV14 and TRBJ2-1, with 11 bases lining up with TRBD2. The CDR3 has 21 amino acids. J lost 0 bases, V lost 3 bases, and 16 bases had no gene match. Germline lookup yields CDR1 SGHDN and CDR2 FVKESK. CDR3 sequence: CASSHRRLAGGSTYSYNEQFF. In DNA form, the CDR3 reads TGTGCCAGCAGCCACCGCCGGCTAGCGGGAGGTTCCACCTACTCCTACAATGAGCAGTTCTTC.

This chain uses TRBV15 with TRBJ2-6; the match to TRBD2 covers 11 bases. The CDR3 extends over 19 amino acids. Per the germline V gene, CDR1 is LNHNV and CDR2 is YYDKDF (reference sequence). The V gene end was trimmed by 5 bases and the J gene end by 0 bases; junction bases not matched to a gene: 9. CDR3 protein: CATSFRRLAGNSGANVLTF. CDR3 DNA sequence: TGTGCCACCAGCTTCCGCCGACTAGCGGGGAACTCTGGGGCCAACGTCCTGACTTTC.

The chain carries TRBV28 and TRBJ2-2; maybe TRBD2 (7 bases). V was shortened by 7 bases and J by 4 bases, with 16 bases between the two germline ends. From germline, CDR1 is MDHEN and CDR2 SYDVKM. CDR3 length: 15 amino acids. The CDR3 bases are TGTGCCAGCACCATGGGAGGGGGTCGCACCGGGGAGCTGTTTTTT. Translating it yields CASTMGGGRTGELFF.

The chain couples TRBV28 to TRBJ1-2; TRBD1 aligns across 9 bases. V lost 5 bases to trimming and J lost 2 bases; unmatched junction nucleotides: 3. Germline values: CDR1 MDHEN, CDR2 SYDVKM. This CDR3 has 14 amino acids. CDR3 residues: CASSPGTGNYGYTF. Written as DNA, the CDR3 is TGTGCCAGCAGTCCGGGGACAGGGAACTATGGCTACACCTTC.

The table lists this clone with a count of one. The CDR3 reads CATSTGLALTGELFF. Written as DNA, the CDR3 is TGTGCCACCAGCACGGGACTAGCACTCACCGGGGAGCTGTTTTTT. This chain joins TRBV15 and TRBJ2-2, with 9 bases identical to TRBD2. The CDR3 length is 15 residues. Germline CDR1 LNHNV, CDR2 YYDKDF (reference sequence). V lost 4 bases, J lost 4 bases, and 4 bases stayed unmatched.

This clone was seen only a few times. V and J are TRBV28 and TRBJ2-1; perhaps TRBD1 as D (6 bases). V lost 2 bases, J lost 1 base, and 15 bases lay in between. Germline V gene lookup returns CDR1 MDHEN and CDR2 SYDVKM. This CDR3 is 17 amino acids long. The CDR3 loop is CASSLSPSRGSYNEQFF. Written as DNA, the CDR3 is TGTGCCAGCAGTTTAAGTCCCTCTAGGGGGTCCTACAATGAGCAGTTCTTC.

The chain couples TRBV20-1 to TRBJ2-4; no firm D call. The CDR3 sequence is 11 residues long. Trimming removed 3 bases from V and 6 bases from J, with 6 bases in between. The germline V gene has CDR1 DFQATT and CDR2 SNEGSKA (reference sequence). The CDR3 coding sequence is TGCAGTGCTAGTCCGGGAAACATTCAGTACTTC. Its translation is CSASPGNIQYF.

The CDR3 DNA is TGTGCCATCAGTGCCCTCCCCAGGGGGTCAGCCAGTGAGCAGTTCTTC. Its translation: CAISALPRGSASEQFF. The J gene is TRBJ2-1, the V gene TRBV10-3; 7 positions match TRBD1. V gave up 4 bases and J gave up 9 bases; unmatched junction bases: 15. The V gene's germline CDR1 is ENHRY and CDR2 SYGVKD. This CDR3 is 16 amino acids long.

This chain connects TRBV2 to TRBJ2-4; possibly TRBD1 for D (6 bases). Trimming removed 3 bases at V and 0 bases at J, with 15 bases between. CDR1 is SNHLY, CDR2 FYNNEI, per germline. CDR3 length equals 17 residues. The CDR3 loop is CASSDRAAGVAKNIQYF. DNA of the CDR3: TGTGCCAGCAGTGATCGGGCGGCAGGGGTAGCCAAAAACATTCAGTACTTC.

This clone was seen more than once but under ten times. The genes are TRBV6-5 and TRBJ1-2, with D possibly matching TRBD1 (5 bases). Between the trimmed V and J ends, which lost 4 bases and 8 bases, there was a span of 11 bases. Germline CDR1 MNHEY, CDR2 SVGAGI. This CDR3 region has 12 residues. For the CDR3, the DNA is TGTGCCAGCAGTTGGGCAGGGATCGGCTACACCTTC. Translation: CASSWAGIGYTF.

V usage is TRBV6-6 and J usage is TRBJ1-1; D unclear. Trimming shortened V by 0 bases and J by 4 bases, and 9 bases separated the two germline ends. CDR1 MNHNY and CDR2 SVGAGI come from the germline V gene (reference sequence). The CDR3 spans 14 residues. The CDR3 is CASSYSIMGTEAFF. In DNA form, the CDR3 reads TGTGCCAGCAGTTACTCAATAATGGGCACTGAAGCTTTCTTT.

This clone occurred a few times. The V call is TRBV5-1, the J call TRBJ2-1, with D maybe TRBD1 (5 bases). Germline lookup yields CDR1 SGHRS and CDR2 YFSETQ. The V end was cut by 4 bases, the J end by 3 bases, with 14 bases between. This CDR3 comprises 15 residues. The DNA for the CDR3 is TGCGCCAGCAGCCACACAGGCCCCTACTACAATGAGCAGTTCTTC. Its protein product is CASSHTGPYYNEQFF.

The J gene is TRBJ1-5, the V gene TRBV6-5; the match to TRBD1 covers 7 bases. CDR3 length: 12 amino acids. Germline V gene lookup returns CDR1 MNHEY and CDR2 SVGAGI. With 8 bases clipped from V and 2 bases from J, the junction kept 0 bases outside the gene matches. The CDR3 bases are TGTGCCAGCGGACAGGGCAATCAGCCCCAGCATTTT. It is translated as CASGQGNQPQHF.

This clone was found a few times. The rearrangement uses TRBV18 and TRBJ1-2, with D tentatively TRBD1 (6 bases). The CDR3 has 15 amino acids. From germline, CDR1 is KGHSH and CDR2 LQKENI. V was pared by 3 bases and J by 6 bases, with 17 bases between. The CDR3 DNA follows: TGTGCCAGCTCACCTACGACAGGTCGTAGAGATGGCTACACCTTC. Protein sequence: CASSPTTGRRDGYTF.

This clone was counted only a few times. The chain uses TRBV6-4 and TRBJ1-1; D not resolved. CDR1 MRHNA and CDR2 SNTAGT come from the germline V gene. This CDR3 has 15 residues. V was cut by 1 base and J by 1 base, with 10 bases left in between. In DNA form, the CDR3 reads TGTGCCAGCAGTGACTTCTACGCACAGAACACTGAAGCTTTCTTT. Its translation is CASSDFYAQNTEAFF.

This clone was seen more than once but under ten times. The chain recombines TRBV5-1 with TRBJ2-6; no definite D call. The CDR3 extends over 15 amino acids. The germline V gene encodes CDR1 SGHRS and CDR2 YFSETQ. V lost 4 bases, J lost 0 bases, and 8 bases lay in between. CDR3 bases: TGCGCCAGCAGCCAACATCTCTCTGGGGCCAACGTCCTGACTTTC. This encodes CASSQHLSGANVLTF.

The J gene is TRBJ1-2, the V gene TRBV5-6; D may be TRBD1 (6 bases). Germline V gene lookup returns CDR1 SGHDT and CDR2 YYEEEE. V lost 2 bases and J 8 bases, leaving 22 bases between the germline ends. The CDR3 is 16 amino acids. Here the CDR3 DNA reads TGTGCCAGCAGCTTTAGGGGGTCCCAGGCTGAAATCGGCTACACCTTC. Protein product: CASSFRGSQAEIGYTF. Full variable domain (missing parts from reference TRBV5-6 and TRBJ1-2): DAGVTQSPTHLIKTRGQQVTLRCSPKSGHDTVSWYQQALGQGPQFIFQYYEEEERQRGNFPDRFSGHQFPNYSSELNVNALLLGDSALYLCASSFRGSQAEIGYTFGSGTRLTVV.

The rearrangement joins TRBV5-4 to TRBJ2-3; D unresolved. The CDR3 runs 13 residues. Germline CDR1 reads SGHNT; CDR2 reads YYREEE (reference sequence). V was pared by 1 base and J by 14 bases, with 17 bases between. CDR3 nucleotides: TGTGCCAGCAGCTTGATGGTTGACTCGCCGTGGTATTTT. Protein sequence: CASSLMVDSPWYF.

V gene TRBV4-1 combines with J gene TRBJ2-5; 11 nucleotides line up with TRBD2. Trimming at V came to 0 bases and at J to 5 bases, leaving 14 bases not matched to a gene. The V gene's germline CDR1 is MGHRA and CDR2 YSYEKL. There are 19 residues in the CDR3. CDR3 residues: CASSQETSGRGLFQETQYF. The CDR3 coding sequence is TGCGCCAGCAGCCAAGAAACTAGCGGGAGAGGCCTATTTCAGGAGACCCAGTACTTC.

This clone was observed a handful of times. CDR3 loop: CASSELNSRNEQYF. The CDR3 DNA reads TGTGCCAGCAGTGAATTGAATAGCCGTAACGAGCAGTACTTC. The rearrangement uses TRBV25-1 and TRBJ2-7; D is uncertain. Germline assignment: CDR1 MGHDK and CDR2 SYGVNS. The CDR3 extends over 14 amino acids. V was pared by 1 base and J by 5 bases, with 12 bases between.

The genes are TRBV5-6 and TRBJ2-1, with 8 positions matching TRBD2. This CDR3 comprises 14 residues. Germline lookup yields CDR1 SGHDT and CDR2 YYEEEE. V shed 9 bases, J shed 5 bases, and the junction held 10 bases outside the gene matches. The chain's CDR3 is CATTLAGRHNEQFF. The CDR3 DNA reads TGTGCCACCACTCTAGCGGGTCGCCACAATGAGCAGTTCTTC.

The chain links TRBV25-1 to TRBJ1-1; 7 positions agree with TRBD1. V was clipped by 7 bases and J by 4 bases; unmatched bases: 6. Germline values: CDR1 MGHDK, CDR2 SYGVNS. The CDR3 length is 13 residues. The CDR3 region has the DNA TGTGCCAGCACCCGAGACAGGGCCACTGAAGCTTTCTTT. Translating it yields CASTRDRATEAFF.

This clone was detected a few times. The J gene is TRBJ2-3, the V gene TRBV7-9; D is uncertain. Germline CDR1 is SEHNR and CDR2 is FQNEAQ (reference sequence). This CDR3 is built from 13 residues. V was shortened by 3 bases and J by 4 bases, with 8 bases between the two germline ends. The CDR3 coding sequence is TGTGCCAGCAGCTTTGGACGGGCAGATACGCAGTATTTT. This translates into CASSFGRADTQYF.

In its sample, this clone was seen a few times. This chain links TRBV5-4 with TRBJ2-7; D is undetermined. This CDR3 has 13 amino acids. Germline CDR1 SGHNT, CDR2 YYREEE (reference sequence). V was cut by 2 bases and J by 3 bases, with 9 bases left in between. This CDR3 is CASSFWLNYEQYF. CDR3 in DNA: TGTGCCAGCAGCTTCTGGCTCAACTACGAGCAGTACTTC.

The chain joins TRBV19 to TRBJ2-4; no definite D call. The length of the CDR3 is 15 residues. Looked up from germline, CDR1 is LNHDA and CDR2 is SQIVND (reference sequence). V shed 5 bases and J shed 8 bases, with 19 bases lying between them. CDR3 amino acids: CASSWVDSVVDIQYF. Written as DNA, the CDR3 is TGTGCCAGTAGTTGGGTCGACTCCGTGGTAGACATTCAGTACTTC.

This clone came up a few times. The V and J genes are TRBV11-2 and TRBJ2-1; no clear D gene. This CDR3 has 16 amino acids. The V gene's germline CDR1 is SGHAT and CDR2 FQNNGV. Trimming pared 0 bases from V and 4 bases from J, leaving 13 bases between. The CDR3 sequence is CASSLEFLASYNEQFF. The CDR3 DNA is TGTGCCAGCAGCTTAGAGTTTCTTGCTAGTTACAATGAGCAGTTCTTC. Full variable domain (remainder filled in from reference TRBV11-2 and TRBJ2-1): EAGVAQSPRYKIIEKRQSVAFWCNPISGHATLYWYQQILGQGPKLLIQFQNNGVVDDSQLPKDRFSAERLKGVDSTLKIQPAKLEDSAVYLCASSLEFLASYNEQFFGPGTRLTVL.

This chain joins TRBV7-2 and TRBJ2-3; TRBD1 aligns across 11 bases. Germline CDR1 reads SGHTA; CDR2 reads FQGNSA. V shed 1 base and J 4 bases; nucleotides not matched to a gene: 1. The CDR3 has 15 amino acids. CDR3 in amino acids: CASSLGGQGADTQYF. The CDR3 nucleotides are TGTGCCAGCAGCTTAGGGGGACAGGGGGCAGATACGCAGTATTTT.

This clone was observed a handful of times. V gene TRBV2 combines with J gene TRBJ2-5; either TRBD1 or TRBD2 may fit D (5 bases each). The CDR3 sequence is 12 residues long. CDR1 and CDR2 (germline): SNHLY, FYNNEI. V was cut by 6 bases and J by 9 bases, with 14 bases left in between. The CDR3 coding sequence is TGTGCCAGCAGGAGCGAGGGGCGGGCCCAGTACTTC. Amino acid sequence: CASRSEGRAQYF.